The 32 T cell receptor beta chains given below trace back to one sample, sequenced in a study of blood T cell repertoires in COVID-19. Method: immunoSEQ multiplex PCR; TCRdb's copy keeps in-frame clones and lacks some. Here the sample spans about 120,000 clones, 80% to 90% being singletons. Specimen: peripheral blood. All receptors come from a man between 65 and 85 years old with active or convalescent COVID-19.

This clone was seen once. The chain uses TRBV19 and TRBJ2-5; 7 bases map to TRBD1. This CDR3 has 13 amino acids. CDR1 is LNHDA, CDR2 SQIVND, per germline (reference sequence). J gave up 9 bases and V 5 bases, and 9 bases lay outside the gene matches. CDR3 sequence: CASSRQGSVSQYF. The CDR3 DNA reads TGTGCCAGTAGTCGACAGGGTTCGGTGTCCCAGTACTTC.

This chain connects TRBV5-5 to TRBJ1-6; D is ambiguous. CDR3 length: 13 amino acids. The germline gives CDR1 SGHKS, CDR2 YYEKEE (reference sequence). Trimming shortened V by 4 bases and J by 6 bases, and 8 bases separated the two germline ends. The CDR3 spells CASSKDFNSPLHF. The CDR3 DNA sequence: TGTGCCAGCAGCAAGGACTTTAATTCACCCCTCCACTTT.

The sample holds a few counts of this clone. V gene TRBV19 combines with J gene TRBJ1-2; D ambiguous. Looked up from germline, CDR1 is LNHDA and CDR2 is SQIVND (reference sequence). V lost 3 bases, J lost 2 bases, and 7 bases lay in between. This CDR3 is built from 13 residues. The CDR3 DNA is TGTGCCAGTAGTATTTCAGGAAACTATGGCTACACCTTC. Translating it yields CASSISGNYGYTF.

The chain is built from TRBV20-1 and TRBJ2-1; D is unclear. The CDR3 contains 11 residues. Germline V CDR1 and CDR2: DFQATT, SNEGSKA (reference sequence). The germline V and J ends were trimmed by 5 bases and 2 bases, with 4 bases remaining between them. The CDR3 reads CSAPTYNEQFF. The CDR3 DNA reads TGCAGTGCTCCCACCTACAATGAGCAGTTCTTC.

The V gene is TRBV11-3, the J gene TRBJ2-1, with a weak D call TRBD2 (6 bases). Germline V gene data show CDR1 as SGHNT and CDR2 as YENEEA. Trimming left V 5 bases short and J 8 bases short, with 13 bases between. The CDR3 loop spans 13 amino acids. The CDR3 DNA sequence: TGTGCCAGCAGCCTACTAGCATCCGATGAGCAGTTCTTC. Translating gives CASSLLASDEQFF.

V is TRBV24-1 and J is TRBJ1-5; TRBD1 might be the D (6 bases). The germline V gene encodes CDR1 KGHDR and CDR2 SFDVKD. The CDR3 is made up of 16 amino acids. V lost 2 bases and J lost 0, with 10 bases in between. As DNA, the CDR3 is TGTGCCACCAGTGATTCAAACAGGGTTAGCAATCAGCCCCAGCATTTT. Translating it yields CATSDSNRVSNQPQHF.

The chain employs TRBV3-1 (or the pseudogene TRBV3-2) and TRBJ2-1, with 11 bases that match TRBD2. Germline trimming cut 5 bases from V and 7 bases from J; bases unmatched to any gene: 10. This CDR3 contains 16 residues. Germline lookup yields CDR1 LGHDT and CDR2 YNNKEL (reference sequence). DNA of the CDR3: TGTGCCAGCAGCGCCCAGACTAGCGGGAAAGGTAATGAGCAGTTCTTC. Translation gives CASSAQTSGKGNEQFF.

The chain recombines TRBV28 with TRBJ1-5; D uncertain. V lost 8 bases to trimming and J lost 1 base, with 12 bases between them. In germline, CDR1 is MDHEN, CDR2 SYDVKM. The CDR3 has 14 amino acids. The CDR3 here is CASRLPGSNQPQHF. CDR3 coding DNA: TGTGCCAGCCGATTACCCGGGAGCAATCAGCCCCAGCATTTT.

V gene TRBV19 combines with J gene TRBJ1-1; D unresolved. V lost 4 bases and J lost 7, with 7 bases in between. Germline-derived CDR1 and CDR2 are LNHDA and SQIVND (reference sequence). The CDR3 runs 11 residues. The CDR3 sequence: CASSKTVEAFF. For the CDR3, the DNA is TGTGCCAGTAGTAAAACAGTTGAAGCTTTCTTT.

This clone was seen a few times. The chain combines TRBV6-5 with TRBJ2-5; D possibly corresponds to TRBD1 (6 bases). The V end lost 10 bases, the J end lost 1 base, and 19 bases lay between the germline ends. The CDR3 totals 15 residues. CDR1 MNHEY and CDR2 SVGAGI come from the germline V gene. The chain's CDR3 is CATDSQGRAQETQYF. Written as DNA, the CDR3 is TGTGCCACCGACTCGCAGGGGCGGGCCCAAGAGACCCAGTACTTC.

The chain is built from TRBV18 and TRBJ2-5; D gene ambiguous. The CDR3 contains 13 residues. V lost 1 base to trimming and J lost 5 bases, with 8 bases between them. Per germline, CDR1 KGHSH and CDR2 LQKENI. The CDR3 nucleotides are TGTGCCAGCTCACCACGTCCGGAGGAGACCCAGTACTTC. Amino acids: CASSPRPEETQYF.

This sequence joins TRBV19 and TRBJ2-1; tentatively, D is TRBD1 (6 bases). The CDR3 is 15 amino acids. Germline V gives CDR1 LNHDA, CDR2 SQIVND (reference sequence). V gave up 2 bases and J gave up 9 bases, with 17 bases separating them. CDR3 region: CASSIRARGTAEQFF. Here the CDR3 DNA reads TGTGCCAGTAGTATAAGGGCCAGGGGCACCGCTGAGCAGTTCTTC. Filled out from reference TRBV19 and TRBJ2-1, the complete variable domain reads DGGITQSPKYLFRKEGQNVTLSCEQNLNHDAMYWYRQDPGQGLRLIYYSQIVNDFQKGDIAEGYSVSREKKESFPLTVTSAQKNPTAFYLCASSIRARGTAEQFFGPGTRLTVL.

The V call is TRBV6-5, the J call TRBJ2-1; maybe TRBD1 (6 bases). This CDR3 spans 16 amino acids. Per the germline V gene, CDR1 is MNHEY and CDR2 is SVGAGI. V gave up 4 bases and J gave up 0 bases, with 13 bases separating them. The CDR3: CASSLTGSSSYNEQFF. The CDR3 nucleotides read TGTGCCAGCAGTTTAACAGGGTCAAGCTCCTACAATGAGCAGTTCTTC.

V gene TRBV10-3 combines with J gene TRBJ2-5; TRBD1 might be the D (6 bases). CDR1 and CDR2 from the germline V gene are ENHRY and SYGVKD. The CDR3 contains 13 residues. V was shortened by 4 bases and J by 0 bases, with 6 bases between the two germline ends. The CDR3 sequence: CAISGQDQETQYF. Written as DNA, the CDR3 is TGTGCCATCAGTGGACAGGACCAAGAGACCCAGTACTTC.

This chain connects TRBV2 to TRBJ1-5; 7 bases fit TRBD1. This CDR3 spans 15 amino acids. J lost 3 bases, V lost 5 bases, and 7 bases had no gene match. Germline V CDR1 and CDR2: SNHLY, FYNNEI. As DNA, the CDR3 is TGTGCCAGCAGTTCCCAGACAGGGCCCAATCAGCCCCAGCATTTT. Residues: CASSSQTGPNQPQHF. Combining the CDR3 with reference TRBV2 and TRBJ1-5 gives the whole variable domain EPEVTQTPSHQVTQMGQEVILRCVPISNHLYFYWYRQILGQKVEFLVSFYNNEISEKSEIFDDQFSVERPDGSNFTLKIRSTKLEDSAMYFCASSSQTGPNQPQHFGDGTRLSIL.

This sequence joins TRBV5-1 and TRBJ2-3; D is possibly TRBD1 (5 bases). The CDR3 runs 14 residues. The V end was cut by 4 bases, the J end by 2 bases, with 11 bases between. Germline V lookup: CDR1 SGHRS, CDR2 YFSETQ. The DNA of the CDR3 is TGCGCCAGCAGCCTCGGACATAACACAGATACGCAGTATTTT. It is translated as CASSLGHNTDTQYF.

The chain has TRBV28 and TRBJ1-4; tentative D call: TRBD1 (6 bases). Germline assignment: CDR1 MDHEN and CDR2 SYDVKM. V was clipped by 7 bases and J by 3 bases, with 12 bases between them. The CDR3 has 14 residues. CDR3 bases: TGTGCCAGCACCCCAGGGGCGCCTAATGAAAAACTGTTTTTT. Translated: CASTPGAPNEKLFF.

This rearrangement joins TRBV27 to TRBJ1-1; TRBD1 aligns across 7 bases. This CDR3 is 14 amino acids long. Trimming took 0 bases from V and 4 from J; bases not matched to a gene: 2. Germline CDR1 is MNHEY and CDR2 is SMNVEV (reference sequence). Here the CDR3 reads CASSLSQGVTEAFF. The DNA for the CDR3 is TGTGCCAGCAGTTTATCGCAGGGGGTCACTGAAGCTTTCTTT.

The chain is built from TRBV27 and TRBJ2-7; D is unresolved. CDR3 length: 14 residues. Germline V lookup: CDR1 MNHEY, CDR2 SMNVEV (reference sequence). V lost 2 bases, J lost 0 bases, and 8 bases lay in between. CDR3 protein: CASSLHASSYEQYF. In DNA form, the CDR3 reads TGTGCCAGCAGTTTACATGCTAGCTCCTACGAGCAGTACTTC.

This clone was picked up one time. J is TRBJ2-5 and V is TRBV5-1; 9 bases line up with TRBD2. With V trimmed by 0 bases and J by 8 bases, 5 bases remained unmatched. From germline, CDR1 is SGHRS and CDR2 YFSETQ. The CDR3 runs to 14 residues. DNA of the CDR3: TGCGCCAGCAGCTTGGGACTAGCGGAACCTACCCAGTACTTC. It translates to CASSLGLAEPTQYF.

The chain combines TRBV6-5 with TRBJ1-3; weak D call: TRBD1 (6 bases). The V gene lost 6 bases and the J gene lost 0 bases, with 9 bases spanning the gap. The CDR3 is 14 amino acids. Germline loops: CDR1 MNHEY, CDR2 SVGAGI. The CDR3 region is CASRDRLSGNTIYF. The DNA of the CDR3 is TGTGCCAGCAGGGACAGACTCTCTGGAAACACCATATATTTT.

This chain links TRBV5-1 with TRBJ2-1; D is perhaps TRBD1 (6 bases). Looked up from germline, CDR1 is SGHRS and CDR2 is YFSETQ. The CDR3 length is 14 residues. V was pared by 8 bases and J by 10 bases, with 22 bases between. This chain's CDR3 is CASLGGAGGQEQFF. CDR3 sequence (DNA): TGCGCCAGTCTAGGAGGCGCTGGGGGCCAAGAGCAGTTCTTC.

The chain employs TRBV7-6 and TRBJ2-1, with 7 bases fitting TRBD1. Per germline, CDR1 SGHVS and CDR2 FNYEAQ. The CDR3 length is 15 residues. The junction had 6 bases not matched to a gene; V was cut back by 1 base and J by 6 bases. DNA for the CDR3: TGTGCCAGCAGCTTAGGGACAGGTTTTCGCAATGAGCAGTTCTTC. This sequence encodes CASSLGTGFRNEQFF.

The chain recombines TRBV21-1 with TRBJ2-4; the D call TRBD2 from the table was never checked on the DNA. TRBV21-1 is a documented pseudogene. CDR3 length: 14 residues. CDR3 sequence reads: CASSSLCGKNIQYF. The CDR3 DNA reads TGTGCCAGCAGCAGCCTGTGCGGCAAAAACATTCAGTACTTC.

This rearrangement joins TRBV10-3 to TRBJ2-7; D perhaps matches TRBD1 (6 bases). This CDR3 comprises 14 residues. CDR1 and CDR2 (germline): ENHRY, SYGVKD. The ends were cut back, 1 base at V and 4 bases at J, with 11 bases in the middle. The CDR3 DNA is TGTGCCATCAGTGAGTTAGGGGGAAATTACGAGCAGTACTTC. Protein: CAISELGGNYEQYF.

The J gene is TRBJ2-1, the V gene TRBV27; 12 bases align to TRBD2. This CDR3 has 16 residues. V was pared by 3 bases and J by 8 bases, with 8 bases of the junction left unmatched. CDR1 and CDR2 from the germline V gene are MNHEY and SMNVEV (reference sequence). The DNA of the CDR3 is TGTGCCAGCAGTTTGGCGACTAGCGGGAGTAGGTATGAGCAGTTCTTC. It translates to CASSLATSGSRYEQFF.

The CDR3 coding sequence is TGTGCCAGCAGCCTCAAGGGGGTGGATCAGCCCCAGCATTTT. Translated, it gives CASSLKGVDQPQHF. The chain has TRBV6-5 and TRBJ1-5; a weak D match, TRBD1 (6 bases). Germline V gene data show CDR1 as MNHEY and CDR2 as SVGAGI. The CDR3 sequence is 14 residues long. The V gene lost 6 bases and the J gene lost 5 bases, with 14 bases spanning the gap.

The rearrangement joins TRBV18 to TRBJ2-1; a possible D gene is TRBD2 (5 bases). Trimming took off 8 bases at V and 6 bases at J, with 14 bases between the two ends. The CDR3 is 13 residues long. Per the germline V gene, CDR1 is KGHSH and CDR2 is LQKENI. The CDR3 loop is CASTNGGGNEQFF. The CDR3 coding sequence is TGTGCCAGCACGAATGGAGGCGGCAATGAGCAGTTCTTC.

This sequence joins TRBV28 and TRBJ2-5; 7 bases map to TRBD1. V was pared by 5 bases and J by 1 base, with 4 bases of the junction left unmatched. The CDR3 spans 14 residues. In germline, CDR1 is MDHEN, CDR2 SYDVKM. Here the CDR3 DNA reads TGTGCCAGCAGTGAAGGGGGCCTCCAAGAGACCCAGTACTTC. The encoded protein is CASSEGGLQETQYF. Filled out from reference TRBV28 and TRBJ2-5, the complete variable domain reads DVKVTQSSRYLVKRTGEKVFLECVQDMDHENMFWYRQDPGLGLRLIYFSYDVKMKEKGDIPEGYSVSREKKERFSLILESASTNQTSMYLCASSEGGLQETQYFGPGTRLLVL.

The chain is built from TRBV2 and TRBJ1-1; the match to TRBD1 covers 8 bases. CDR1 and CDR2 from the germline V gene are SNHLY and FYNNEI. V lost 7 bases, J lost 3 bases, and 10 bases stayed unmatched. The CDR3 spans 15 residues. The chain's CDR3 is CASTSRTGSDTEAFF. Here the CDR3 DNA reads TGTGCCAGCACCTCCAGGACAGGGTCGGACACTGAAGCTTTCTTT.

J is TRBJ1-2 and V is TRBV6-6, with D possibly TRBD1 on 5 matching bases. The CDR3 has 15 amino acids. Germline V gene sequence: CDR1 MNHNY, CDR2 SVGAGI (reference sequence). Trimming took 2 bases from V and 6 from J, leaving 16 bases between them. The CDR3 DNA reads TGTGCCAGCAGTTACGGCCAAGGGGCAGTTCATGGCTACACCTTC. This translates into CASSYGQGAVHGYTF.

V usage is TRBV7-2 and J usage is TRBJ2-7, with a weak D call TRBD2 (6 bases). Germline CDR1 SGHTA, CDR2 FQGNSA. Between the trimmed V and J ends, which lost 5 bases and 1 base, there was a span of 9 bases. The CDR3 is 13 amino acids. The CDR3 sequence is CASSTGTSYEQYF. CDR3 DNA: TGTGCCAGCAGCACGGGGACTTCCTACGAGCAGTACTTC.